These T cell receptor beta chains were read from a single sample in a study of CD8+CD57+ T cells in acquired aplastic anemia. Via MiXCR, TCRdb re-called the reads, giving one row per CDR3 protein. The data show 200,000 to 250,000 distinct CDR3 sequences, about 60% seen once. The sample taken for sequencing was sorted CD4+, CD8+, or CD8+CD57+ T cells (not recorded which) from PBMCs. These TCRs come from a human donor with aplastic anemia. Both conserved end residues are part of each CDR3. D genes are given only for firm matches. A clone size is listed for some rows: how often the clone was seen (once, few, many), or a class if it is expanded.

>-|TRBV7-2|TRBJ2-4|-
TGTGCCAGCACCCCCCACGCGGGACAGCGCCTGTACTTC
CASTPHAGQRLYF
>TRBD1|TRBV9|TRBJ2-3|few
TGTGCCAGCAGCGTAGTACCCAAGGGGACAGCAGATACGCAGTATTTT
CASSVVPKGTADTQYF
>-|TRBV5-4|TRBJ2-7|-
TGTGCCAGCAGCCGCCTGGGGACAAAAAGCTCCTACGAGCAGTACTTC
CASSRLGTKSSYEQYF
>TRBD2|TRBV11-2|TRBJ2-2|-
TGTGCCAGCAGCTTCCCGGGACTAGCGGGGGTTACCGGGGAGCTGTTTTTT
CASSFPGLAGVTGELFF
>TRBD1|TRBV10-3|TRBJ2-3|-
TGTGCCATCAGTGAGTCGGTTAGCGGACAGGGGACGCAGTATTTT
CAISESVSGQGTQYF
>TRBD1|TRBV5-6|TRBJ1-2|many
TGTGCCAGCAGCTGGGGACAGGGCCATGGCTACACCTTC
CASSWGQGHGYTF
>-|TRBV5-4|TRBJ2-5|-
TGTGCCAGCAGCTTGGAAGGGGGGGGAGAGACCCAGTACTTC
CASSLEGGGETQYF
>-|TRBV5-5|TRBJ2-7|few
TGTGCCAGCAGCTTGGCTAGGTACGAGCAGTACTTC
CASSLARYEQYF
>-|TRBV20-1|TRBJ2-1|few
TGCAGTGCACATGGAGGGAGCTCCTACAATGAGCAGTTCTTC
CSAHGGSSYNEQFF
>-|TRBV25-1|TRBJ2-5|-
TGTGCCAGCAGTTCACCGGCGACCCAGTACTTC
CASSSPATQYF
>-|TRBV2|TRBJ1-2|-
TGTGCCAGCAGTGCCTCGTTCACCGGCTACACCTTC
CASSASFTGYTF
>-|TRBV2|TRBJ1-1|-
TGTGCCAGCAGTGATTGGGGGAACACTGAAGCTTTCTTT
CASSDWGNTEAFF
>-|TRBV7-9|TRBJ1-2|-
TGTGCCAGCAGCTTAGACGCTAACTATGGCTACACCTTC
CASSLDANYGYTF
>-|TRBV7-3|TRBJ2-1|-
TGTGCCAGCAGCTTACCAGAGGGACCGACGAGCTCCTACAATGAGCAGTTCTTC
CASSLPEGPTSSYNEQFF
>TRBD1|TRBV2|TRBJ1-4|-
TGTGCCAGCAGTCAAAGTGACAGGGCCGCCGAAAAACTGTTTTTT
CASSQSDRAAEKLFF
>-|TRBV3-1|TRBJ1-2|-
TGTGCCAGCAGCCAAGGACAGCTGGACGGCTATGGCTACACCTTC
CASSQGQLDGYGYTF
>-|TRBV29-1|TRBJ1-1|-
TGCAGCGGAGTTATGAGACTGATGAACACTGAAGCTTTCTTT
CSGVMRLMNTEAFF
>TRBD2|TRBV7-9|TRBJ2-1|-
TGTGCCAGCAGCCGGACTAGCGGCCGGGGGAATGAGCAGTTCTTC
CASSRTSGRGNEQFF
>-|TRBV14|TRBJ2-7|-
TGTGCCAGCAGACGAACCCGGGACACAACCTACGAGCAGTACTTC
CASRRTRDTTYEQYF
>TRBD2|TRBV20-1|TRBJ2-7|-
TGCAGTGCAGGACTAGGCTACGAGCAGTACTTC
CSAGLGYEQYF
>-|TRBV7-9|TRBJ2-5|-
TGTGCCAGCAGCTTAGGCAGTGGCCAAGAGACCCAGTACTTC
CASSLGSGQETQYF
>-|TRBV2|TRBJ2-1|-
TGTGCCAGCAGTGAAGATCCCCGTGAGCAGTTCTTC
CASSEDPREQFF
>-|TRBV7-9|TRBJ2-3|once
TGTGCCAGCAGCCCGAGGGAAATGGCGGATACGCAGTATTTT
CASSPREMADTQYF
>TRBD1|TRBV29-1|TRBJ2-1|-
TGCAGCGCAGACAGGGGTCGGGGTGAGCAGTTCTTC
CSADRGRGEQFF
>-|TRBV20-1|TRBJ1-1|-
TGCAGTGCTAGAGATGGGGGCATCACTGAAGCTTTCTTT
CSARDGGITEAFF
>-|TRBV29-1|TRBJ1-2|-
TGCAGCGTTGAAGGGTCGCAGGGAACGATCGGCAACGGCTACACCTTC
CSVEGSQGTIGNGYTF
>-|TRBV2|TRBJ2-3|-
TGCGCCAGCAGTGAGAGGGACGGCACAGATACGCAGTATTTT
CASSERDGTDTQYF
>-|TRBV25-1|TRBJ2-1|-
TGTGCCAGCAGTTACCTAGGGTCGCGGGGTGAGCAGTTCTTC
CASSYLGSRGEQFF
>-|TRBV5-4|TRBJ2-5|-
TGTGCCAGCAGCCAACTAGTCAGGAAGGAGGAGACCCAGTACTTC
CASSQLVRKEETQYF
>-|TRBV5-1|TRBJ1-2|-
TGCGCCAGCAGCTTCGGGGTACAGGGATATGGCTACACCTTC
CASSFGVQGYGYTF
>-|TRBV5-1|TRBJ1-2|few
TGCGCCAGCAGCTTGGGACAGAGCTATGGCTACACCTTC
CASSLGQSYGYTF
>TRBD1|TRBV5-1|TRBJ1-2|-
TGCGCCAGCAGCCAGGGACAGTCAAACTATGGCTACACCTTC
CASSQGQSNYGYTF
>TRBD2|TRBV5-8|TRBJ2-7|-
TGTGCCAGCAGGGACCGACTAGCGGGAGGGAACGAGCAGTACTTC
CASRDRLAGGNEQYF
>TRBD1|TRBV7-6|TRBJ1-4|-
TGTGCCAGCAGCCGAAGGGCCGGGGTCGGGACAGGATATGAAAAACTGTTTTTT
CASSRRAGVGTGYEKLFF
>TRBD2|TRBV5-1|TRBJ2-7|-
TGCGCCAGCAGCCTTAGCTACGGGGGGGGAAACGAGCAGTACTTC
CASSLSYGGGNEQYF
>-|TRBV7-3|TRBJ2-7|-
TGTGCCAGCAGCTTTTCGTACGGCTCCTACGAGCAGTACTTC
CASSFSYGSYEQYF
>-|TRBV2|TRBJ1-2|few
TGTGCCAGCAGTGAAAGGTCCAGGGCCTACTATGGCTACACCTTC
CASSERSRAYYGYTF
>-|TRBV7-2|TRBJ1-1|-
TGTGCCAGCAGCTCTCCCAGACGGGGAACAAGTGAAGCTTTCTTT
CASSSPRRGTSEAFF
>TRBD2|TRBV7-2|TRBJ2-7|few
TGTGCCAGCAGCTTCCAGCGGGGGACCTCCTACGAGCAGTACTTC
CASSFQRGTSYEQYF
>-|TRBV19|TRBJ2-2|few
TGTGCCAGTAGTAAGGCCCTCTCCGGGGAGCTGTTTTTT
CASSKALSGELFF
>-|TRBV5-1|TRBJ2-5|-
TGCGCCAGCAGCCGACCGACGGAGACCCAGTACTTC
CASSRPTETQYF
>TRBD1|TRBV5-1|TRBJ2-3|many
TGCGCCAGCAGCTCAATGCGGGGGACAGGGGTTTTTGGCACAGATACGCAGTATTTT
CASSSMRGTGVFGTDTQYF
>-|TRBV5-5|TRBJ2-6|-
TGTGCCAGCAGCTTGGTCCGAGGGCTAAGCTCTGGGGCCAACGTCCTGACTTTC
CASSLVRGLSSGANVLTF
>-|TRBV7-6|TRBJ2-7|once
TGTGCCAGCAGCTTTTTTGGGAGCTCCTACGAGCAGTACTTC
CASSFFGSSYEQYF
>TRBD2|TRBV5-1|TRBJ2-1|many
TGCGCCAGCAGCTCCGGGACTAGCGGGGGGACATACAATGAGCAGTTCTTC
CASSSGTSGGTYNEQFF
>TRBD2|TRBV5-1|TRBJ2-1|-
TGCGCCAGCAGCTTGGTCGCTAGCGGGAGCTACAATGAGCAGTTCTTC
CASSLVASGSYNEQFF
>-|TRBV7-2|TRBJ1-4|-
TGTGCCAGCAGTCTTTTTACAGGGTATGAAAAACTGTTTTTT
CASSLFTGYEKLFF
>-|TRBV29-1|TRBJ1-2|-
TGCAGCGTTGAATACGTAAATTATGGCTACACCTTC
CSVEYVNYGYTF
>TRBD2|TRBV12-3/TRBV12-4|TRBJ2-3|many
TGTGCCAGCAGCTGGACTAGCGGGGGGAGGCAGTATTTT
CASSWTSGGRQYF
>TRBD2|TRBV5-1|TRBJ2-7|many
TGCGCCAGCAGCTTACCCCCTTACACCACCACAAGCGGGGGCTCCTACGAGCAGTACTTC
CASSLPPYTTTSGGSYEQYF
>TRBD1|TRBV25-1|TRBJ2-3|-
TGTGCCAGCAGCTCGACAGGGGTCCGCACAGATACGCAGTATTTT
CASSSTGVRTDTQYF
>TRBD1|TRBV20-1|TRBJ1-2|-
TGCAGTGCTAGAAACTCGGACAGGGGGAACTATGGCTACACCTTC
CSARNSDRGNYGYTF
>TRBD2|TRBV7-3|TRBJ2-7|once
TGTGCCAGCAACGGGGGGGGACCGAAATACGAGCAGTACTTC
CASNGGGPKYEQYF
>-|TRBV7-9|TRBJ2-7|-
TGTGCCAGCAGCTTATATAGCGCGGCGGACAGACATTCCTACGAGCAGTACTTC
CASSLYSAADRHSYEQYF